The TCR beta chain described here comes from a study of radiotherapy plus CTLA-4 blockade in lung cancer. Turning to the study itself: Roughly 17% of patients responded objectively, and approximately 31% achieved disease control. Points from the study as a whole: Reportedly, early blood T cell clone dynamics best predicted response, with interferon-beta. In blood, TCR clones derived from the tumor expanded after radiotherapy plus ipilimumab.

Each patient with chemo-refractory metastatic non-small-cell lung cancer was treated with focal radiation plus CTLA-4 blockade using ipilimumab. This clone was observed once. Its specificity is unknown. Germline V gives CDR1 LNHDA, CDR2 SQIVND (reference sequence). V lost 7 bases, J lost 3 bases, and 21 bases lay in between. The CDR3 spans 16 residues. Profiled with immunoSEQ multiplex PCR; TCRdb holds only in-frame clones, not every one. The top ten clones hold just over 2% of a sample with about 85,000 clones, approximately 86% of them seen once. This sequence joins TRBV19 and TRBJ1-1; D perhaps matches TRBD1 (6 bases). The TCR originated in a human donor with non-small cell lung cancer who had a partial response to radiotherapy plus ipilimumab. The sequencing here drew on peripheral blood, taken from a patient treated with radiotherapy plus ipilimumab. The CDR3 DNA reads TGTGCCAGTATCTCGGGGGGCACAGTGCGATACACTGAAGCTTTCTTT. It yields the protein CASISGGTVRYTEAFF.